What follows are 21 T cell receptor beta chains derived from one specimen sequenced in a study of T cells in Graves' hyperthyroidism and ophthalmopathy. Authors of the study amplified TCR beta CDR3 regions from RNA transcripts. First-round RT-PCR targeting the TCR CDR3 was performed with the HTBI primer set. TCRdb re-called the multiplex PCR reads with MiXCR, one entry per CDR3 protein. The sample carries about 53,000 distinct CDR3 sequences, roughly 50% recorded once. The sequencing sample was made of blood. The origin of the receptors is a woman aged 25 to 45 with Graves' ophthalmopathy.

The chain combines TRBV7-8 with TRBJ2-7, with 11 bases matching TRBD2. Germline assignment: CDR1 SGHVS and CDR2 FQNEAQ. The junction had 6 bases not matched to a gene; V was cut back by 1 base and J by 7 bases. The CDR3 totals 15 residues. CDR3 amino acids: CASSLEGLADLEQYF. DNA of the CDR3: TGTGCCAGCAGCTTAGAGGGACTAGCGGACTTGGAGCAGTACTTC.

This clonotype was counted a single time. Sequence at one end of the junction differs from germline and may be a read error. This chain connects TRBV12-3 or TRBV12-4 to TRBJ1-4; D is unresolved. This CDR3 comprises 13 residues. The CDR3 DNA reads TGTGCCAGCAAGTTCGGGGAAATCGAAAGACTGTTTTTT. This encodes CASKFGEIERLFF.

This chain uses TRBV20-1 with TRBJ2-2; no definite D call. Germline V gene lookup returns CDR1 DFQATT and CDR2 SNEGSKA (reference sequence). This CDR3 spans 9 amino acids. The ends were cut back, 1 base at V and 9 bases at J, with 0 bases in the middle. CDR3 nucleotide sequence: TGCAGTGCTAGAGGGGAGCTGTTTTTT. Translation gives CSARGELFF.

There are many counts of this clonotype. The chain links TRBV18 to TRBJ2-5; 8 bases agree with TRBD1. The CDR3 is 14 amino acids. CDR1 and CDR2 from the germline V gene are KGHSH and LQKENI. After removal of 2 bases from V and 5 bases from J, the junction contained 4 bases not matched to a gene. In DNA form, the CDR3 reads TGTGCCAGCTCACCAGGACAGGGAGTCGAGACCCAGTACTTC. Encoded protein: CASSPGQGVETQYF. The variable domain in full, with the rest retrieved from reference TRBV18 and TRBJ2-5, is NAGVMQNPRHLVRRRGQEARLRCSPMKGHSHVYWYRQLPEEGLKFMVYLQKENIIDESGMPKERFSAEFPKEGPSILRIQQVVRGDSAAYFCASSPGQGVETQYFGPGTRLLVL.

This clonotype was detected ten times or more. V usage is TRBV20-1 and J usage is TRBJ1-5; tentatively, D is TRBD1 (5 bases). This CDR3 spans 17 amino acids. Germline lookup yields CDR1 DFQATT and CDR2 SNEGSKA (reference sequence). The V end was cut by 0 bases, the J end by 0 bases, with 15 bases between. This CDR3 is CSARDPWDGNSNQPQHF. CDR3 nucleotides: TGCAGTGCTAGAGATCCGTGGGACGGGAATAGCAATCAGCCCCAGCATTTT.

Comments on this clonotype: Lacking the conserved final phenylalanine or tryptophan, this CDR3 likely reflects a read error. The chain combines TRBV7-9 with TRBJ2-5, with no clear D. Deletions cut 5 bases from V and 2 bases from J, with 9 bases between. Germline CDR1 reads SEHNR; CDR2 reads FQNEAQ (reference sequence). This CDR3 region has 13 residues. The CDR3 loop reads CASSMRFQETQYL. The CDR3 DNA follows: TGTGCCAGCAGCATGAGATTTCAAGAGACCCAGTACCTC.

The V call is TRBV20-1, the J call TRBJ1-4, with D maybe TRBD1 (6 bases). From germline, CDR1 is DFQATT and CDR2 SNEGSKA (reference sequence). The CDR3 contains 13 residues. V dropped 5 bases and J dropped 6 bases, with 13 bases sitting between them. The CDR3 region is CSARRGWDEKLFF. CDR3 in DNA: TGCAGTGCTCGAAGGGGGTGGGATGAAAAACTGTTTTTT.

The chain recombines TRBV7-7 with TRBJ2-1; a weak D match, TRBD1 (5 bases). This CDR3 is 13 amino acids long. Germline V gives CDR1 SSHAT, CDR2 FNYEAQ (reference sequence). CDR3 in amino acids: CARDLAGYNEQFF. In nucleotides, the CDR3 is TGTGCTAGAGATCTGGCAGGGTACAATGAGCAGTTCTTC. Combining the CDR3 with reference TRBV7-7 and TRBJ2-1 gives the whole variable domain GAGVSQSPRYKVTKRGQDVTLRCDPISSHATLYWYQQALGQGPEFLTYFNYEAQPDKSGLPSDRFSAERPEGSISTLTIQRTEQRDSAMYRCARDLAGYNEQFFGPGTRLTVL.

This chain uses TRBV20-1 with TRBJ2-3; 11 nucleotides line up with TRBD2. In germline, CDR1 is DFQATT, CDR2 SNEGSKA (reference sequence). The CDR3 loop spans 18 amino acids. The V gene end was trimmed by 0 bases and the J gene end by 0 bases; junction bases not matched to a gene: 8. CDR3 coding DNA: TGCAGTGCTAGAGATCGACTAGCGGGACGTGCTAGCACAGATACGCAGTATTTT. Encoded protein: CSARDRLAGRASTDTQYF.

In its sample, this clonotype was seen many times. V is TRBV29-1 and J is TRBJ2-2, with D possibly TRBD1 on 5 matching bases. V was cut by 5 bases and J by 5 bases, with 18 bases left in between. Germline assignment: CDR1 SQVTM and CDR2 ANQGSEA. The CDR3 has 15 amino acids. The CDR3 reads CSVLGIAGKTGELFF. Written as DNA, the CDR3 is TGCAGCGTTCTAGGGATTGCAGGGAAGACCGGGGAGCTGTTTTTT.

J is TRBJ1-1 and V is TRBV11-3; tentatively, D is TRBD1 (5 bases). There are 15 residues in the CDR3. V gave up 5 bases and J gave up 3 bases, with 16 bases separating them. From germline, CDR1 is SGHNT and CDR2 YENEEA. The CDR3 coding sequence is TGTGCCAGCAGCCCTGGTGGGGCAGGCGACACTGAAGCTTTCTTT. It encodes CASSPGGAGDTEAFF. Complete variable domain (other parts from reference TRBV11-3 and TRBJ1-1): EAGVVQSPRYKIIEKKQPVAFWCNPISGHNTLYWYLQNLGQGPELLIRYENEEAVDDSQLPKDRFSAERLKGVDSTLKIQPAELGDSAVYLCASSPGGAGDTEAFFGQGTRLTVV.

Ten or more counts support this clonotype. This sequence joins TRBV20-1 and TRBJ2-5; D might be TRBD1 (6 bases). Germline assignment: CDR1 DFQATT and CDR2 SNEGSKA (reference sequence). V lost 2 bases and J 5 bases, leaving 18 bases between the germline ends. This CDR3 region has 15 residues. For the CDR3, the DNA is TGCAGTGCTAGATGGTTACAGGGCCGTCGTGAGACCCAGTACTTC. Encoded protein: CSARWLQGRRETQYF.

The chain carries TRBV25-1 and TRBJ2-7, with TRBD2 matching 8 bases. The CDR3 totals 21 residues. With V trimmed by 6 bases and J by 2 bases, 27 bases remained unmatched. Germline V gives CDR1 MGHDK, CDR2 SYGVNS. CDR3 nucleotides: TGTGCCAGCAGCCAAGGTCTTTTGGGTTTCACTAGCGGAGAGGGGGCCTACGAGCAGTACTTC. This codes for CASSQGLLGFTSGEGAYEQYF.

Ten or more counts support this clonotype. V is TRBV7-8 and J is TRBJ2-2; D gene uncertain. Germline CDR1 SGHVS, CDR2 FQNEAQ. The CDR3 loop spans 13 amino acids. V was pared by 7 bases and J by 1 base, with 7 bases between. The CDR3 bases are TGTGCCAGCATCCCGGGGAACACCGGGGAGCTGTTTTTT. Its translation is CASIPGNTGELFF.

The sample holds many counts of this clonotype. J is TRBJ1-1 and V is TRBV28; D ambiguous. The germline V gene has CDR1 MDHEN and CDR2 SYDVKM. Trimming shortened V by 5 bases and J by 7 bases, and 14 bases separated the two germline ends. The CDR3 totals 13 residues. The CDR3 protein is CASSPPRENEAFF. For the CDR3, the DNA is TGTGCCAGCAGTCCCCCTCGGGAGAATGAAGCTTTCTTT.

This clonotype was detected many times. This sequence joins TRBV12-3 or TRBV12-4 and TRBJ2-2; the match to TRBD2 covers 9 bases. This CDR3 has 15 residues. The trim removed 6 bases at V and 4 bases at J, leaving 6 bases unmatched. Here the CDR3 DNA reads TGTGCCAGCAGAATAGCGGGAGTTACCACCGGGGAGCTGTTTTTT. It translates to CASRIAGVTTGELFF.

This clonotype is termed medium-sized. This chain connects TRBV19 to TRBJ2-7; TRBD2 matches 10 bases. Germline CDR1 reads LNHDA; CDR2 reads SQIVND (reference sequence). The CDR3 is made up of 14 amino acids. The trim removed 5 bases at V and 7 bases at J, leaving 8 bases unmatched. The DNA of the CDR3 is TGTGCCAGTAGTGAGCTAGCGGGAGTAAGGGAGCAGTACTTC. This sequence encodes CASSELAGVREQYF. Full variable domain (rest looked up from reference TRBV19 and TRBJ2-7): DGGITQSPKYLFRKEGQNVTLSCEQNLNHDAMYWYRQDPGQGLRLIYYSQIVNDFQKGDIAEGYSVSREKKESFPLTVTSAQKNPTAFYLCASSELAGVREQYFGPGTRLTVT.

J is TRBJ2-2 and V is TRBV27; D gene ambiguous. This CDR3 contains 15 residues. Germline V gives CDR1 MNHEY, CDR2 SMNVEV (reference sequence). Trimming pared 8 bases from V and 9 bases from J, leaving 22 bases between. CDR3: CASGVDTPSTRELFF. The CDR3 DNA sequence: TGTGCCAGCGGTGTCGACACCCCGAGTACCAGGGAGCTGTTTTTT.

On this clonotype: One end of the junction is discordant with germline, which a read error may explain. The chain carries TRBV9 and TRBJ2-7; 8 bases are a match to TRBD2. The length of the CDR3 is 14 residues. The germline V gene has CDR1 SGDLS and CDR2 YYNGEE. The CDR3 DNA reads as TGTGCCAACAGCGGGGGACCACTAGCCTACGAGCAGTACTTC. Its translation: CANSGGPLAYEQYF.

This clonotype appeared many times. The V and J genes are TRBV25-1 and TRBJ1-1; D perhaps matches TRBD1 (5 bases). Germline CDR1 reads MGHDK; CDR2 reads SYGVNS. There are 14 residues in the CDR3. Trimming took off 3 bases at V and 1 base at J, with 9 bases between the two ends. CDR3 amino acids: CASSDPGQNTEAFF. CDR3 bases: TGTGCCAGCAGTGACCCCGGACAGAACACTGAAGCTTTCTTT.

This clonotype was found once. The chain recombines TRBV7-8 with TRBJ2-1; 9 bases line up with TRBD2. V lost 6 bases to trimming and J lost 4 bases; unmatched junction nucleotides: 4. Germline V CDR1 and CDR2: SGHVS, FQNEAQ. The CDR3 loop spans 14 amino acids. DNA for the CDR3: TGTGCCAGCAGACTAGCGGGCCCGTACAATGAGCAGTTCTTC. This sequence encodes CASRLAGPYNEQFF. The full variable domain, rest sourced from reference TRBV7-8 and TRBJ2-1, is GAGVSQSPRYKVAKRGQDVALRCDPISGHVSLFWYQQALGQGPEFLTYFQNEAQLDKSGLPSDRFFAERPEGSVSTLKIQRTQQEDSAVYLCASRLAGPYNEQFFGPGTRLTVL.